A selection of T cell receptor beta chains follows, all from one sample in a study of beta chain features in type 1 diabetes. Assay used: immunoSEQ multiplex PCR; TCRdb lists only in-frame clones, some missing. The sample includes roughly 140,000 clones, less than 8.5% of them seen just once. Sequences were obtained from central memory CD4+ T cells from blood. The source of these receptors is a woman younger than 45 in good health. Each CDR3 is given with its conserved first and last residue. D genes are given only for firm matches. Size tells how often a clone was seen (once, few, many) or the class of an expanded clone, and some rows leave it out.

clone size,CDR3 length,J gene,D gene,V gene,CDR3 protein,CDR3 DNA
few,15,TRBJ2-1,TRBD2,TRBV19,CASSISSGRNNEQFF,TGTGCCAGTAGTATATCTAGCGGGAGGAACAATGAGCAGTTCTTC
few,16,TRBJ2-1,TRBD2,TRBV7-2,CASRSTGGDSYNEQFF,TGTGCCAGCAGGAGTACGGGGGGGGACTCCTACAATGAGCAGTTCTTC
NA,15,TRBJ2-1,TRBD2,TRBV7-2,CASSLGTSGSGEQFF,TGTGCCAGCAGCCTAGGGACTAGCGGGAGCGGCGAGCAGTTCTTC
few,16,TRBJ2-6,NA,TRBV7-8,CASSLGYRSGANVLTF,TGTGCCAGCAGCTTAGGATACCGGTCTGGGGCCAACGTCCTGACTTTC
NA,15,TRBJ2-3,TRBD1,TRBV5-1,CASSTTGASTDTQYF,TGCGCCAGCAGCACAACAGGGGCTAGCACAGATACGCAGTATTTT
many,16,TRBJ2-3,TRBD1,TRBV28,CASSLIGTGSPDTQYF,TGTGCCAGCAGTTTAATCGGGACAGGATCACCAGATACGCAGTATTTT
few,18,TRBJ2-1,TRBD1,TRBV10-3,CAISESMWGQGDYNEQFF,TGTGCCATCAGTGAGTCGATGTGGGGACAGGGTGATTACAATGAGCAGTTCTTC
few,17,TRBJ2-2,NA,TRBV5-1,CASSPQLTSLNTGELFF,TGCGCCAGCAGCCCTCAGTTGACTAGTTTGAACACCGGGGAGCTGTTTTTT
many,14,TRBJ1-4,TRBD1,TRBV27,CASSPRQGAEKLFF,TGTGCCAGCAGTCCGAGACAGGGGGCCGAAAAACTGTTTTTT
few,12,TRBJ2-1,NA,TRBV4-3,CASSRLDNEQFF,TGCGCCAGCAGCCGACTAGACAATGAGCAGTTCTTC
many,14,TRBJ1-5,TRBD1,TRBV5-1,CASSRTGGNQPQHF,TGCGCCAGCAGCCGGACAGGGGGCAATCAGCCCCAGCATTTT
NA,17,TRBJ2-7,NA,TRBV10-3,CAISESLTGDLAYEQYF,TGTGCCATCAGTGAGTCTCTCACCGGGGACTTGGCCTACGAGCAGTACTTC
NA,16,TRBJ2-4,NA,TRBV7-2,CASSLDSRLAKNIQYF,TGTGCCAGCAGCTTAGATAGCAGACTAGCCAAAAACATTCAGTACTTC
NA,17,TRBJ2-6,NA,TRBV21-1,CASSSGLAGIGANVLTF,TGTGCCAGCAGCTCGGGACTAGCGGGAATTGGGGCCAACGTCCTGACTTTC
few,17,TRBJ2-1,TRBD2,TRBV5-1,CASSSGTSETSYNEQFF,TGCGCCAGCAGCTCCGGGACTAGCGAAACCTCCTACAATGAGCAGTTCTTC
many,15,TRBJ2-7,TRBD1,TRBV6-6,CASKLSRDRGHEQYF,TGTGCCAGCAAGTTGTCGAGGGACAGAGGACACGAGCAGTACTTC
NA,13,TRBJ1-2,NA,TRBV10-3,CAISDGGQGGYTF,TGTGCCATCAGTGATGGGGGACAAGGTGGCTACACCTTC
NA,15,TRBJ2-1,TRBD2,TRBV11-2,CASSLAGGPYNEQFF,TGTGCCAGCAGCTTAGCGGGAGGGCCCTACAATGAGCAGTTCTTC
few,16,TRBJ2-7,TRBD2,TRBV7-2,CASSLGLAGDGNEQYF,TGTGCCAGCAGCTTGGGACTAGCGGGAGACGGTAACGAGCAGTACTTC
NA,13,TRBJ1-1,TRBD1,TRBV5-1,CASSPGQGTEAFF,TGCGCCAGCAGCCCCGGACAGGGGACTGAAGCTTTCTTT
few,15,TRBJ2-7,TRBD2,TRBV5-1,CASSLSGRLLGEQYF,TGCGCCAGCAGCTTGAGCGGGAGGCTGCTGGGCGAGCAGTACTTC
few,15,TRBJ1-1,TRBD1,TRBV6-5,CASSGKGQGGTEAFF,TGTGCCAGCAGCGGGAAGGGACAGGGGGGCACTGAAGCTTTCTTT
few,11,TRBJ1-1,NA,TRBV5-1,CASSADTEAFF,TGCGCCAGCAGTGCAGACACTGAAGCTTTCTTT
few,13,TRBJ2-1,NA,TRBV7-3,CASSLNARGEQFF,TGTGCCAGCAGCTTAAATGCTCGGGGTGAGCAGTTCTTC
NA,13,TRBJ2-7,NA,TRBV7-2,CASSPDGFYEQYF,TGTGCCAGCAGCCCAGACGGGTTTTACGAGCAGTACTTC
few,13,TRBJ1-1,NA,TRBV5-5,CASSLVWNTEAFF,TGTGCCAGCAGCTTGGTCTGGAACACTGAAGCTTTCTTT
NA,14,TRBJ1-4,TRBD1,TRBV4-1,CASSPGTGYEKLFF,TGCGCCAGCAGCCCCGGGACAGGGTATGAAAAACTGTTTTTT
NA,14,TRBJ2-7,NA,TRBV7-9,CASSPRDKTYEQYF,TGTGCCAGCAGCCCCCGGGACAAGACCTACGAGCAGTACTTC